This T cell receptor (beta chain) was sequenced in a study of blood T cell repertoires in COVID-19. V lost 3 bases to trimming and J lost 4 bases, with 4 bases between them. The length of the CDR3 is 11 residues. Germline V gives CDR1 WNHNN, CDR2 SYGVQD (reference sequence). The protocol was immunoSEQ multiplex PCR, while the TCRdb copy is restricted to in-frame clones and leaves out a portion. In the table there are under 200,000 clones, 85% of which are singletons. The TCR originated in a man aged 40-50 years with acute or convalescent COVID-19. The V call is TRBV10-1, the J call TRBJ2-7; D unresolved. Sequenced sample: peripheral blood. CDR3 region: CASSDGYEQYF. CDR3 DNA: TGCGCCAGCAGTGACGGGTACGAGCAGTACTTC.